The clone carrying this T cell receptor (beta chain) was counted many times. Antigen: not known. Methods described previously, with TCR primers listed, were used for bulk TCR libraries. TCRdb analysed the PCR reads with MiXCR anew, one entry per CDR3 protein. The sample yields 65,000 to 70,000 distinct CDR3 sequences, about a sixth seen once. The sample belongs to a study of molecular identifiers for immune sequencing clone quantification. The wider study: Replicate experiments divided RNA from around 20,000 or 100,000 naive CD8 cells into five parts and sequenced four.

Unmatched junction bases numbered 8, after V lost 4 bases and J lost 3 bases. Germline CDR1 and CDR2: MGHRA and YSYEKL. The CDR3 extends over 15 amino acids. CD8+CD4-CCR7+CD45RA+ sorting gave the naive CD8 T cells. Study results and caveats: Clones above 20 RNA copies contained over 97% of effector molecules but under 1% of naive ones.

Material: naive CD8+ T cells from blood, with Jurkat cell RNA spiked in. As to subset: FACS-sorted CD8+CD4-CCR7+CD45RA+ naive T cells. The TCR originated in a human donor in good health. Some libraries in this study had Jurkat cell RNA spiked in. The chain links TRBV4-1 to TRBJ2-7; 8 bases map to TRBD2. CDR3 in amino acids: CASSLTSGASYEQYF. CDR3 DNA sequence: TGCGCCAGCAGCCTCACTAGCGGAGCTAGCTACGAGCAGTACTTC.